The present T cell receptor (beta chain) was sequenced within a study of blood T cell repertoires in COVID-19 (dated by TCRdb to the early 2020s). Context from the whole study: The collaborator samples originated in the United States, Italy and Spain and spanned the acute and convalescent phases of COVID-19. The prospective study material was composed of cDNA or gDNA derived from T cells, B-cell-depleted T cells, or PBMCs. The dataset comprised deeply sampled blood TCRbeta repertoires from subjects exposed to, actively infected with, or recovered from COVID-19. The repertoires were released in a freely available public database meant as a resource for research on the immune response to SARS-CoV-2. Samples came from the ongoing ImmuneRACE study (first 160 participants) plus 1,254 subjects from 6 global collaborators. The sample metadata nearly always contained a de-identified subject ID, COVID-19 status, age in years and sex. Where HLA class I and class II types were available, the types were taken from metadata supplied by the sample provider, not from assay-based typing.

The germline V gene encodes CDR1 SQVTM and CDR2 ANQGSEA. The CDR3 goes from the cysteine to the phenylalanine over 10 residues. Here the CDR3 DNA is all that survives: 30 bases in frame from base 1. TCRbeta CDR3 regions were amplified from genomic DNA by means of the immunoSEQ Assay, a bias-controlled multiplex PCR. The source study handled its data this way. Nucleated cell counts per sample were estimated from amplification of reference gene primers within the assay. Sequence reads were collapsed and filtered to measure the absolute abundance of every unique TCRbeta CDR3 rearrangement. For each sample, productive Simpson clonality was calculated by taking the square root of Simpson's diversity index across productive rearrangements. In TCRdb, the immuneACCESS table is reduced to in-frame sequences with V and J assigned. These tables do not hold every clone; where another copy was compared, an unresolved V gene accounts for under half, and the others remain unexplained. The V and J calls and the clone size are those of that table, but D and trimming were determined from the DNA. The table for this sample lists approximately 270,000 clones; 80% to 85% of them were counted only once. The top ten clones comprise around a sixth of the sample.

As for this clone: It has no known antigen specificity. Compared with germline, one end of the junction differs, possibly owing to a read error.

Overall study outcomes, separate from this receptor: The amount of clinical and demographic metadata varied by source and participant and was provided uncurated.

One collaborating source in Seattle enrolled patients while the patients were actively infected and followed the patients over time throughout the course of disease. Each collaborating institution followed its own protocols to collect whole blood in K2EDTA tubes. Collaborator samples were shipped for TCRbeta analysis as frozen whole blood, isolated PBMCs, or DNA extracted from either sample type. The chain is encoded by TRBV29-1 joined to TRBJ2-1; TRBD1 fits 9 bases in the junction. Material: peripheral blood. This receptor was taken from a person aged 70 to 80 with COVID-19, enrolled during active disease. The CDR3 has the sequence CSVGDRVMIF. Read as DNA, the sequence is TGCAGCGTTGGGGACAGGGTAATGATCTTC.